Presented here are 3 T cell receptor beta chains from one specimen sequenced in a study of shared clonotypes between healthy human individuals. Assay used: immunoSEQ multiplex PCR; TCRdb lists only in-frame clones, some missing. The table shows 950,000 to 1,200,000 clones, with about 80% occurring only once. Sequencing was performed on memory CD4+ T cells from PBMCs. The subset denotes: CD45RA-negative fraction. These receptor sequences come from a man younger than 35 in good health. Some clones in this sample may be carry-over from other donors' samples.

This chain links TRBV5-1 with TRBJ2-4, with 7 bases lining up with TRBD2. The CDR3 runs 12 residues. The V and J ends lost 4 bases and 15 bases, in that order; junction bases with no gene match: 10. Per the germline V gene, CDR1 is SGHRS and CDR2 is YFSETQ. The CDR3 spells CASSSPGLPWYF. Written as DNA, the CDR3 is TGCGCCAGCAGCAGTCCGGGACTACCTTGGTACTTC.

The table lists this clone with a few counts. The V gene is TRBV30, the J gene TRBJ1-2; 9 bases map to TRBD1. The germline V gene encodes CDR1 GTSNPN and CDR2 SVGIG (reference sequence). With 0 bases clipped from V and 8 bases from J, the junction kept 4 bases outside the gene matches. The CDR3 spans 13 residues. The CDR3 bases are TGTGCCTGGAGTGTACAGGGGGCTAGCGGCTACACCTTC. Translation: CAWSVQGASGYTF.

The rearrangement uses TRBV7-2 and TRBJ1-1; tentatively, D is TRBD1 (5 bases). This CDR3 contains 13 residues. Germline V lookup: CDR1 SGHTA, CDR2 FQGNSA. Trimming stripped 0 bases from V and 7 bases from J, with 9 bases between. The CDR3: CASSLAGQGEAFF. CDR3 DNA: TGTGCCAGCAGCTTAGCAGGCCAGGGTGAAGCTTTCTTT.